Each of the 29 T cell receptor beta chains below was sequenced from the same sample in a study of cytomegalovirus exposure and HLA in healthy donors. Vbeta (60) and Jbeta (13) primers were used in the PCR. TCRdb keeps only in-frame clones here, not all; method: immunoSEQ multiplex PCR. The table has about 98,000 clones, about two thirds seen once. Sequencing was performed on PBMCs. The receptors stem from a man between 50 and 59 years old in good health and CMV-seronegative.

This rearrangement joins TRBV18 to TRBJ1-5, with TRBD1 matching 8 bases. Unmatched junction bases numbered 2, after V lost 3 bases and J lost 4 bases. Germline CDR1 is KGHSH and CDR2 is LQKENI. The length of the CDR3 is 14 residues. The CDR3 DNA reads TGTGCCAGCTCACCGGGACAGGATAATCAGCCCCAGCATTTT. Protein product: CASSPGQDNQPQHF.

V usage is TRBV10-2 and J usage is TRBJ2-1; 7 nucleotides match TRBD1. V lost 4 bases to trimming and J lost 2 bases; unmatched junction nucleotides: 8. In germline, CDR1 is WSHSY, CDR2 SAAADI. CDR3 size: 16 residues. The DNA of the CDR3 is TGCGCCAGCAGTGGAGAGAACGACAGGGCCTACAATGAGCAGTTCTTC. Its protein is CASSGENDRAYNEQFF.

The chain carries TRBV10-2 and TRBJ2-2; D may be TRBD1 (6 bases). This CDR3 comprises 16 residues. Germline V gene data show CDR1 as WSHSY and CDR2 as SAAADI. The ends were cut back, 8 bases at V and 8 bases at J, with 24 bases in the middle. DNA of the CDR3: TGCGCCAGCGCCTCTAGATCGGGACGGACAGTGGGGGAGCTGTTTTTT. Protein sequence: CASASRSGRTVGELFF.

The CDR3 loop reads CASSDRRQYNEQFF. CDR3 DNA sequence: TGTGCCAGCAGTGATCGGAGACAGTACAATGAGCAGTTCTTC. This rearrangement joins TRBV6-1 to TRBJ2-1; maybe TRBD1 (5 bases). Trimming took 3 bases from V and 4 from J, leaving 10 bases between them. This CDR3 comprises 14 residues. CDR1 is MNHNS, CDR2 SASEGT, per germline.

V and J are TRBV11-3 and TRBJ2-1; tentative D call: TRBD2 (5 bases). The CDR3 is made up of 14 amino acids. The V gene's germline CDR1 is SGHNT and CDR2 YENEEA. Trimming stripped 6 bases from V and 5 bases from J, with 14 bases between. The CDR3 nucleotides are TGTGCCAGCAGTCGAGGGTCGATAAACAATGAGCAGTTCTTC. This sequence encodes CASSRGSINNEQFF.

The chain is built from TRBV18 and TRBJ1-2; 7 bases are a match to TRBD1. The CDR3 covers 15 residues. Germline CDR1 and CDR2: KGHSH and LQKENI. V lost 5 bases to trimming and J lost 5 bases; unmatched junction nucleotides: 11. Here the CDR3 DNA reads TGTGCCAGCTCAGATAGACAGGGCGGCTTTTATGGCTACACCTTC. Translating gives CASSDRQGGFYGYTF. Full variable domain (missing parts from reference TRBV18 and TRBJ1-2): NAGVMQNPRHLVRRRGQEARLRCSPMKGHSHVYWYRQLPEEGLKFMVYLQKENIIDESGMPKERFSAEFPKEGPSILRIQQVVRGDSAAYFCASSDRQGGFYGYTFGSGTRLTVV.

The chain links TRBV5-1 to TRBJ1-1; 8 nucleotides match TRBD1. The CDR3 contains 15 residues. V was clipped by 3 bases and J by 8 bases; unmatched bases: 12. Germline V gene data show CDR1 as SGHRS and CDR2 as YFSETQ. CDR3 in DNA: TGCGCCAGCAGCTACAATCCGGGACAGGACAGGGAAGCTTTCTTT. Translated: CASSYNPGQDREAFF.

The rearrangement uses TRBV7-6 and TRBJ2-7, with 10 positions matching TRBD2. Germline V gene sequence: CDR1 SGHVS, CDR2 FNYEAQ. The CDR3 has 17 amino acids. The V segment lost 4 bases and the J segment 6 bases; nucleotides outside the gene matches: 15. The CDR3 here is CASSSNPPGLAIGEQYF. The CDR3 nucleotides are TGTGCCAGCAGCTCGAACCCGCCGGGACTAGCGATCGGCGAGCAGTACTTC.

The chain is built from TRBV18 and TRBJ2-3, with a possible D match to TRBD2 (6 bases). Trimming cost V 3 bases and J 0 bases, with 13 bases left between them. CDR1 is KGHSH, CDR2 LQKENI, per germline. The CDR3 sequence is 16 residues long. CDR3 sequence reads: CASSPAGGVSTDTQYF. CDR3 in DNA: TGTGCCAGCTCACCTGCCGGGGGAGTTAGCACAGATACGCAGTATTTT. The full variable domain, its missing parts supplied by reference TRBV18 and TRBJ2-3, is NAGVMQNPRHLVRRRGQEARLRCSPMKGHSHVYWYRQLPEEGLKFMVYLQKENIIDESGMPKERFSAEFPKEGPSILRIQQVVRGDSAAYFCASSPAGGVSTDTQYFGPGTRLTVL.

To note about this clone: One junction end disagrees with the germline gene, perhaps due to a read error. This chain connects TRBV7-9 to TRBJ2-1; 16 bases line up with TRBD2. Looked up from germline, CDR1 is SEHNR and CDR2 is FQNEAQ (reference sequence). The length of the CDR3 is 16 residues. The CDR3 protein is CSSSPGTSGGAYEQFF. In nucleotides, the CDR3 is TGTTCCAGCAGCCCCGGGACTAGCGGGGGGGCCTATGAGCAGTTCTTC.

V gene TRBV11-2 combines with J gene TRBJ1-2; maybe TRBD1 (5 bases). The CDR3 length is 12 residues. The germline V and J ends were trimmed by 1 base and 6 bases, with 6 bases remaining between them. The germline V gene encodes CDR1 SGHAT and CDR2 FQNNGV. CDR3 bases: TGTGCCAGCAGCTTAGGGGGGGATGGCTACACCTTC. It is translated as CASSLGGDGYTF. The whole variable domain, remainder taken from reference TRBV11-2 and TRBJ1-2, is EAGVAQSPRYKIIEKRQSVAFWCNPISGHATLYWYQQILGQGPKLLIQFQNNGVVDDSQLPKDRFSAERLKGVDSTLKIQPAKLEDSAVYLCASSLGGDGYTFGSGTRLTVV.

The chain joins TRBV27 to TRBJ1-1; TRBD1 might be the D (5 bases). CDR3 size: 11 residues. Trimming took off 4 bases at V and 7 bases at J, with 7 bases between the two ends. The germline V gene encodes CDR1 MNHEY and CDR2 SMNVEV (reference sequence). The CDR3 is CASSWGSEAFF. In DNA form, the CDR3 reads TGTGCCAGCAGTTGGGGCAGTGAAGCTTTCTTT.

The CDR3 sequence is CASSLRPYTGELFF. The CDR3 nucleotides read TGTGCCAGTAGTTTGAGGCCTTACACCGGGGAGCTGTTTTTT. This chain connects TRBV19 to TRBJ2-2; D uncertain. This CDR3 comprises 14 residues. The germline V and J ends were trimmed by 5 bases and 3 bases, with 10 bases remaining between them. The germline V gene encodes CDR1 LNHDA and CDR2 SQIVND (reference sequence).

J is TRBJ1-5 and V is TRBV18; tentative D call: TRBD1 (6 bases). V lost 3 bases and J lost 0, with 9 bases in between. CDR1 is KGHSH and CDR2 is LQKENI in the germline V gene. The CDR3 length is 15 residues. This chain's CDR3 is CASSPRGNSNQPQHF. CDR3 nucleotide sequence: TGTGCCAGCTCACCCAGGGGAAATAGCAATCAGCCCCAGCATTTT.

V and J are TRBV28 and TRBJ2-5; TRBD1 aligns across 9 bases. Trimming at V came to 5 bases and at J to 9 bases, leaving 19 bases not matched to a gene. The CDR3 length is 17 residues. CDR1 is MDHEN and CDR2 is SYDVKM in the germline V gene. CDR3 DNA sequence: TGTGCCAGCAGTCCCCGACCCGACAGGGGGAGAAGGGACTCCCAGTACTTC. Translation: CASSPRPDRGRRDSQYF.

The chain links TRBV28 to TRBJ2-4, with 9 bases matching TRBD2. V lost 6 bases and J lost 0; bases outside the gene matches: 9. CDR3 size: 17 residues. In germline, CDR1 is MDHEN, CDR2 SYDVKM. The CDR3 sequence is CASSELRLAEAKNIQYF. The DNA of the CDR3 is TGTGCCAGCAGCGAACTCAGACTAGCGGAAGCCAAAAACATTCAGTACTTC. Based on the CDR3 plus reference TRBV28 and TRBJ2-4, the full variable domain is DVKVTQSSRYLVKRTGEKVFLECVQDMDHENMFWYRQDPGLGLRLIYFSYDVKMKEKGDIPEGYSVSREKKERFSLILESASTNQTSMYLCASSELRLAEAKNIQYFGAGTRLSVL.

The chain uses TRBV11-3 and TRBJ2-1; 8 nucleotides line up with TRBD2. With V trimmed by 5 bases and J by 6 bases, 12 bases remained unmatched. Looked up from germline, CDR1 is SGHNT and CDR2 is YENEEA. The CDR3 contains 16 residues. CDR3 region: CASSATGTRYGNEQFF. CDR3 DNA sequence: TGTGCCAGCAGCGCAACCGGGACTAGGTATGGCAATGAGCAGTTCTTC.

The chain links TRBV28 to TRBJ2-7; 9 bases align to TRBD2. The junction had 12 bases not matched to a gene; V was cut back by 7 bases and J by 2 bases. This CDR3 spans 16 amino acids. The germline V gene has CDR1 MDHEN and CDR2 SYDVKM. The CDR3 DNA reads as TGTGCCAGCACCCCCGGGCTAGCGGGGTTTCCCTACGAGCAGTACTTC. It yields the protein CASTPGLAGFPYEQYF.

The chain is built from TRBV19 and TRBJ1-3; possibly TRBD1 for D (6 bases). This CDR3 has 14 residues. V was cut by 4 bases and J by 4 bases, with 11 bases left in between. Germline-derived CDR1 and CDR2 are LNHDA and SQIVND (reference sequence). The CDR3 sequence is CASSTLDSGNTIYF. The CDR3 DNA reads TGTGCCAGTAGTACCTTGGACAGCGGAAACACCATATATTTT.

The CDR3 protein is CASSSSGRAVEQFF. CDR3 bases: TGCGCCAGCAGTTCTAGCGGGAGGGCCGTTGAGCAGTTCTTC. The chain links TRBV5-1 to TRBJ2-1; 12 nucleotides match TRBD2. Per germline, CDR1 SGHRS and CDR2 YFSETQ. The V segment lost 5 bases and the J segment 9 bases; nucleotides outside the gene matches: 6. The length of the CDR3 is 14 residues.

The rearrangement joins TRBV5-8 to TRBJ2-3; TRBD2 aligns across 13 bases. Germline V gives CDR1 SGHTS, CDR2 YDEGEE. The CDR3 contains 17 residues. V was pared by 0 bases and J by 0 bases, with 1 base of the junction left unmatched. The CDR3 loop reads CASSLGLAGGSTDTQYF. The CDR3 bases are TGTGCCAGCAGCTTGGGACTAGCGGGGGGAAGCACAGATACGCAGTATTTT.

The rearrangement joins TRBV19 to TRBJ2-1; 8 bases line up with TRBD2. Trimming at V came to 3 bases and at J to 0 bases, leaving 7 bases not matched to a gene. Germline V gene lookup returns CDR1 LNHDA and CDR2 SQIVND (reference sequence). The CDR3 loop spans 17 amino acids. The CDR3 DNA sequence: TGTGCCAGTAGTATTTTAACGGGGGGGAGCTCCTACAATGAGCAGTTCTTC. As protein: CASSILTGGSSYNEQFF.

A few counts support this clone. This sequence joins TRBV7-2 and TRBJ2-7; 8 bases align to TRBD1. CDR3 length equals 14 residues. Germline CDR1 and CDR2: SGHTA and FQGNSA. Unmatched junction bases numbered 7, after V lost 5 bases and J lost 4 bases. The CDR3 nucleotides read TGTGCCAGCAGCGTCTCGGGACAGGTGTACGAGCAGTACTTC. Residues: CASSVSGQVYEQYF. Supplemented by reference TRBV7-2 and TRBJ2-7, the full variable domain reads GAGVSQSPSNKVTEKGKDVELRCDPISGHTALYWYRQSLGQGLEFLIYFQGNSAPDKSGLPSDRFSAERTGGSVSTLTIQRTQQEDSAVYLCASSVSGQVYEQYFGPGTRLTVT.

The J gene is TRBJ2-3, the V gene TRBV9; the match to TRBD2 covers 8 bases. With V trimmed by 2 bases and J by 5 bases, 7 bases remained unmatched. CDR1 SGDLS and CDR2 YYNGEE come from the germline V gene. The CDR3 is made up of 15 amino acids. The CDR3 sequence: CASSVLAGGGDTQYF. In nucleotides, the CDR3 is TGTGCCAGCAGCGTTTTGGCCGGGGGGGGAGATACGCAGTATTTT.

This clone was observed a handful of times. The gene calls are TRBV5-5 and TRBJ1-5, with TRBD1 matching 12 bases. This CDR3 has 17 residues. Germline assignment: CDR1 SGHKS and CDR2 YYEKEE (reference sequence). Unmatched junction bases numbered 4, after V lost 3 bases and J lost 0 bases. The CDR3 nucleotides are TGTGCCAGCAGCTACCGGGACAGGGGGCCTAGCAATCAGCCCCAGCATTTT. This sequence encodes CASSYRDRGPSNQPQHF. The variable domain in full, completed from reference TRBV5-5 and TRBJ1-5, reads DAGVTQSPTHLIKTRGQQVTLRCSPISGHKSVSWYQQVLGQGPQFIFQYYEKEERGRGNFPDRFSARQFPNYSSELNVNALLLGDSALYLCASSYRDRGPSNQPQHFGDGTRLSIL.

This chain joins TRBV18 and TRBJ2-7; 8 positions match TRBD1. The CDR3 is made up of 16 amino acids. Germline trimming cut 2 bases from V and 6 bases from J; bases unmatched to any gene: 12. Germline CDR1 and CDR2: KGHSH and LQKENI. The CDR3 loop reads CASSPSRDRTFSEQYF. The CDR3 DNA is TGTGCCAGCTCACCAAGCCGGGACAGGACTTTCAGCGAGCAGTACTTC.

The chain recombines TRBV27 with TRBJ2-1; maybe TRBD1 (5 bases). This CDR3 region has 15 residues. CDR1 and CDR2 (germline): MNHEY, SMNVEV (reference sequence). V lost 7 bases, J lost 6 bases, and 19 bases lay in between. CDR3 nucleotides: TGTGCCAGCAACTACTTTAGGGGATCGGTCAATGAGCAGTTCTTC. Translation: CASNYFRGSVNEQFF.

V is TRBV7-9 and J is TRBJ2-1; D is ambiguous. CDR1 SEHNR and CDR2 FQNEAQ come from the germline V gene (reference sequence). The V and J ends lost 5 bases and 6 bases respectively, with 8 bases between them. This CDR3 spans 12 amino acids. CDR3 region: CASSPPSNEQFF. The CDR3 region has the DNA TGTGCCAGCAGCCCCCCCAGCAATGAGCAGTTCTTC.

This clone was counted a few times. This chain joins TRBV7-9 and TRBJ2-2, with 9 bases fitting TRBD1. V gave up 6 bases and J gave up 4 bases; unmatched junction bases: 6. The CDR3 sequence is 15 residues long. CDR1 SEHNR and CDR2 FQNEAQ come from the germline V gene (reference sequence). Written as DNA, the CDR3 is TGTGCCAGCAGTAGGGACAGGGATTCCACCGGGGAGCTGTTTTTT. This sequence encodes CASSRDRDSTGELFF.